This entry features one T cell receptor (beta chain) sequence. No antigen is known for it. The data belong to a study of CD8 T cell repertoires and HIV-1 epitope variants. Study details: Each of Twenty-five Gag and Nef epitope peptides stimulated a separate culture. An uncultured baseline aliquot held 1M T cells.

This table comes from immunoSEQ multiplex PCR, and its TCRdb copy is limited to in-frame clones, with some not included. This sample carries about 1,100 clones, less than 70% of them seen once, and the ten largest clones take roughly 43%. This TCR was sampled from a male donor with HIV. The sample was cultured CD8+ T cells derived from PBMCs.

The CDR3: CASSEGTLGAYEQYF. The CDR3 DNA follows: TGTGCCAGCAGTGAGGGGACCCTAGGCGCCTACGAGCAGTACTTC. The rearrangement uses TRBV25-1 and TRBJ2-7; D possibly matches TRBD1 or TRBD2 (5 bases each). The length of the CDR3 is 15 residues. CDR1 is MGHDK and CDR2 is SYGVNS in the germline V gene. V shed 3 bases and J shed 2 bases, with 14 bases lying between them.